Each of the 8 T cell receptor beta chains below was sequenced from the same sample in a study of graft-versus-host responses after intestinal transplantation. Assay used: immunoSEQ multiplex PCR; TCRdb lists only in-frame clones, some missing. The sample yields more than 80,000 clones, roughly four fifths seen once. Their recognized antigens are unknown. Specimen: unstimulated CD8+ T cells sorted from spleen or lymph node cells, collected before intestinal transplant. The receptors here all came from a human donor who received an intestinal transplant.

This sequence joins TRBV28 and TRBJ2-3; D is unclear. Germline loops: CDR1 MDHEN, CDR2 SYDVKM. Trimming took 2 bases from V and 3 from J, leaving 12 bases between them. CDR3 length equals 15 residues. The CDR3 sequence is CASSLMAGMTDTQYF. The CDR3 DNA is TGTGCCAGCAGTTTAATGGCTGGGATGACAGATACGCAGTATTTT.

V and J are TRBV30 and TRBJ2-7, with D perhaps being TRBD1 or TRBD2 (5 bases each). The CDR3 consists of 14 residues. The germline V gene has CDR1 GTSNPN and CDR2 SVGIG (reference sequence). Trimming shortened V by 2 bases and J by 2 bases, and 13 bases separated the two germline ends. CDR3 loop: CAWSPGRRPYEQYF. The CDR3 DNA reads TGTGCCTGGAGTCCGGGACGGCGCCCCTACGAGCAGTACTTC.

The chain combines TRBV7-9 with TRBJ1-2; TRBD1 agrees at 8 bases. V dropped 0 bases and J dropped 4; count of bases not matched to a gene: 7. Germline loops: CDR1 SEHNR, CDR2 FQNEAQ (reference sequence). This CDR3 region has 16 residues. The CDR3, as DNA: TGTGCCAGCAGCTTAGCGCTGGGACAGGAGACCTATGGCTACACCTTC. Translated: CASSLALGQETYGYTF.

J is TRBJ2-7 and V is TRBV6-1; 10 nucleotides agree with TRBD2. V was pared by 2 bases and J by 1 base, with 5 bases of the junction left unmatched. Germline V gene lookup returns CDR1 MNHNS and CDR2 SASEGT. CDR3 length equals 16 residues. CDR3 protein: CASSESSSGRSYEQYF. CDR3 nucleotide sequence: TGTGCCAGCAGTGAAAGTAGTAGCGGGAGGTCCTACGAGCAGTACTTC.

The rearrangement uses TRBV10-1 and TRBJ2-7; 10 bases agree with TRBD2. The ends lost 5 bases at V and 6 bases at J; junction bases unmatched: 4. Germline CDR1 WNHNN, CDR2 SYGVQD (reference sequence). This CDR3 region has 13 residues. In DNA form, the CDR3 reads TGCGCCAGCAGTTCCGGGACTAGCGCCGAGCAGTACTTC. It is translated as CASSSGTSAEQYF.

V usage is TRBV12-5 and J usage is TRBJ2-1; 7 bases fit TRBD2. CDR1 and CDR2 (germline): LGHNT, FRNRAP. Trimming at V came to 3 bases and at J to 0 bases, leaving 5 bases not matched to a gene. CDR3 length equals 16 residues. The CDR3: CASGFSAGSSYNEQFF. CDR3 coding DNA: TGTGCTAGTGGTTTCTCAGCGGGGTCCTCCTACAATGAGCAGTTCTTC.

CDR3 coding DNA: TGTGCCAGCAGCCAAGATGCCAGGGGGGAAGGGGAGCTGTTTTTT. Encoded protein: CASSQDARGEGELFF. This chain uses TRBV5-4 with TRBJ2-2; D might be TRBD1 (7 bases). Germline V CDR1 and CDR2: SGHNT, YYREEE (reference sequence). V lost 4 bases, J lost 8 bases, and 18 bases lay in between. The CDR3 is 15 amino acids.

The chain combines TRBV6-1 with TRBJ1-5; TRBD1 matches at 7 bases. Germline V lookup: CDR1 MNHNS, CDR2 SASEGT. The CDR3 runs to 18 residues. The trim removed 1 base at V and 6 bases at J, leaving 15 bases unmatched. The CDR3 region is CASSEEPGGGGAGQPQHF. The CDR3 nucleotides are TGTGCCAGCAGTGAAGAACCTGGGGGAGGGGGCGCGGGTCAGCCCCAGCATTTT.